The 20 T cell receptor beta chains listed next were all sequenced from one sample in a study of T-cell memory formation after mild COVID-19. From the 5' RACE reads, TCRdb called clonotypes with MiXCR, one entry per CDR3 protein. The sample consists of more than 300,000 distinct CDR3 sequences, 12% to 15% of them appearing once. Sequenced: PBMCs or a T cell subset sorted from them (not recorded which). These receptors all come from a man younger than 30 who had mild COVID-19 (a few samples of this study predate the infection). Cell type and time point are not known.

The V call is TRBV4-1, the J call TRBJ2-2; 7 bases fit TRBD1. V shed 6 bases, J shed 7 bases, and the junction held 11 bases outside the gene matches. The CDR3 runs 15 residues. Germline V gene data show CDR1 as MGHRA and CDR2 as YSYEKL. CDR3: CASRRPGQPHGELFF. In nucleotides, the CDR3 is TGCGCCAGCAGACGCCCGGGACAGCCGCACGGGGAGCTGTTTTTT.

This clonotype was seen more than once but under ten times. The J gene is TRBJ2-3, the V gene TRBV6-7; 7 positions match TRBD1. TRBV6-7 is marked as an open reading frame, function uncertain. With V trimmed by 3 bases and J by 2 bases, 5 bases remained unmatched. The CDR3 loop spans 15 amino acids. CDR3 nucleotide sequence: TGTGCCAGCAGTTATCAGGGGGTAAACACAGATACGCAGTATTTT. As protein: CASSYQGVNTDTQYF.

This clonotype has just a few counts. The chain has TRBV21-1 and TRBJ2-7; TRBD1 is the table's D call and was not checked against the DNA. TRBV21-1 is a pseudogene. The CDR3 length is 17 residues. The CDR3 DNA reads TGTGCCAGCAGTAAAATAGACAGGGGCTTGTTCCCTTACGAGCAGTACTTC. Protein sequence: CASSKIDRGLFPYEQYF.

This clonotype occurred once. The chain uses TRBV18 and TRBJ1-1; D is unclear. V lost 1 base and J lost 1, with 4 bases in between. The V gene's germline CDR1 is KGHSH and CDR2 LQKENI. CDR3 length: 13 amino acids. Here the CDR3 reads CASSPQENTEAFF. CDR3 DNA: TGTGCCAGCTCACCACAGGAGAACACTGAAGCTTTCTTT.

V gene TRBV7-9 combines with J gene TRBJ2-3; D gene ambiguous. There are 17 residues in the CDR3. Per germline, CDR1 SEHNR and CDR2 FQNEAQ (reference sequence). V was shortened by 5 bases and J by 5 bases, with 23 bases between the two germline ends. In DNA, the CDR3 is TGTGCCAGCAGCCCATTGACCCTCTACGAGGACGAAGATACGCAGTATTTT. Protein: CASSPLTLYEDEDTQYF.

This clonotype was picked up a small number of times. Here the CDR3 DNA reads TGCAGTGCTAGTGTCCCTTCCAGGGGCAGCAATCAGCCCCAGCATTTT. Encoded protein: CSASVPSRGSNQPQHF. The chain is built from TRBV20-1 and TRBJ1-5; a possible D gene is TRBD1 (6 bases). Trimming took off 3 bases at V and 1 base at J, with 16 bases between the two ends. Germline CDR1 DFQATT, CDR2 SNEGSKA (reference sequence). The CDR3 contains 16 residues.

The table lists this clonotype with a few counts. This chain's CDR3 is CASSLAGGSWQPQHF. In nucleotides, the CDR3 is TGTGCCAGCAGTTTAGCAGGGGGATCATGGCAGCCCCAGCATTTT. The chain uses TRBV12-3 or TRBV12-4 and TRBJ1-5, with D possibly being TRBD1 (6 bases). Trimming cost V 0 bases and J 7 bases, with 13 bases left between them. There are 15 residues in the CDR3.

This clonotype was detected many times. J is TRBJ2-7 and V is TRBV20-1, with a tentative D call TRBD1 (5 bases). This CDR3 comprises 13 residues. V was clipped by 4 bases and J by 0 bases, with 10 bases between them. Germline values: CDR1 DFQATT, CDR2 SNEGSKA (reference sequence). The CDR3 nucleotides are TGCAGTGCTAAAAGACAGCTCTCCTACGAGCAGTACTTC. Amino acids: CSAKRQLSYEQYF.

This clonotype has only a few counts. For the CDR3, the DNA is TGTGCCAGCAGGACCACAGGGGGCAGAGGAGAGACCCAGTACTTC. Translating gives CASRTTGGRGETQYF. The chain couples TRBV6-2 or TRBV6-3 to TRBJ2-5, with 9 nucleotides matching TRBD1. Germline lookup yields CDR1 MNHEY and CDR2 SVGEGT. This CDR3 region has 15 residues. The ends lost 6 bases at V and 4 bases at J; junction bases unmatched: 9.

This clonotype showed up just a few times. This chain connects TRBV5-1 to TRBJ2-1; no firm D call. V shed 0 bases and J shed 8 bases, with 9 bases lying between them. The germline gives CDR1 SGHRS, CDR2 YFSETQ. This CDR3 comprises 13 residues. CDR3 amino acids: CASSLVSLYEQFF. Written as DNA, the CDR3 is TGCGCCAGCAGCTTGGTTTCTCTGTATGAGCAGTTCTTC. The full variable domain, rest sourced from reference TRBV5-1 and TRBJ2-1, is KAGVTQTPRYLIKTRGQQVTLSCSPISGHRSVSWYQQTPGQGLQFLFEYFSETQRNKGNFPGRFSGRQFSNSRSEMNVSTLELGDSALYLCASSLVSLYEQFFGPGTRLTVL.

The chain employs TRBV5-6 and TRBJ2-7, with D perhaps matching TRBD1 (6 bases). The V end was cut by 4 bases, the J end by 5 bases, with 10 bases between. This CDR3 comprises 12 residues. Germline V gives CDR1 SGHDT, CDR2 YYEEEE. This CDR3 is CASSRNRDEQYV. For the CDR3, the DNA is TGTGCCAGCAGCCGGAACAGGGACGAGCAGTACGTC.

The chain carries TRBV5-1 and TRBJ2-2; 10 positions match TRBD2. Germline values: CDR1 SGHRS, CDR2 YFSETQ. The CDR3 runs to 16 residues. Trimming cost V 4 bases and J 3 bases; bases outside gene matches: 6. This chain's CDR3 is CASSRTSGEYTGELFF. Here the CDR3 DNA reads TGCGCCAGCAGCCGGACTAGCGGAGAATACACCGGGGAGCTGTTTTTT.

The chain uses TRBV6-5 and TRBJ2-3; no clear D. This CDR3 contains 13 residues. CDR1 is MNHEY, CDR2 SVGAGI, per germline. V was cut by 4 bases and J by 3 bases, with 8 bases left in between. The DNA of the CDR3 is TGTGCCAGCAGTTCATCGGTTACAGATACGCAGTATTTT. It codes for CASSSSVTDTQYF.

In the case of this clonotype: With a much larger clone just one base away, this may be a read error. The rearrangement links TRBV7-3 to TRBJ2-3; 8 positions agree with TRBD2. Per germline, CDR1 SGHTA and CDR2 FQGTGA. The CDR3 runs to 16 residues. The ends lost 5 bases at V and 2 bases at J; junction bases unmatched: 9. The CDR3 region is CASSPRGGSTTDTQYF. CDR3 nucleotide sequence: TGTGCCAGCAGCCCCCGGGGGGGCTCCACCACAGATACGCAGTATTTT.

The J gene is TRBJ2-5, the V gene TRBV5-1, with D perhaps given as TRBD1 or TRBD2 (6 bases each). CDR1 is SGHRS and CDR2 is YFSETQ in the germline V gene. The CDR3 has 15 amino acids. The ends were cut back, 4 bases at V and 3 bases at J, with 16 bases in the middle. The DNA of the CDR3 is TGCGCCAGCAGCGTCTACGGGGGCGCAGAAGAGACCCAGTACTTC. Translation gives CASSVYGGAEETQYF. Full variable domain (missing parts from reference TRBV5-1 and TRBJ2-5): KAGVTQTPRYLIKTRGQQVTLSCSPISGHRSVSWYQQTPGQGLQFLFEYFSETQRNKGNFPGRFSGRQFSNSRSEMNVSTLELGDSALYLCASSVYGGAEETQYFGPGTRLLVL.

The chain links TRBV29-1 to TRBJ2-5, with D possibly called TRBD1 or TRBD2 (6 bases each). CDR1 SQVTM and CDR2 ANQGSEA come from the germline V gene. V lost 6 bases and J lost 5, with 19 bases in between. The CDR3 has 14 amino acids. The CDR3 spells CSVSPTGRGETQYF. DNA for the CDR3: TGCAGCGTCTCACCGACAGGCCGGGGGGAGACCCAGTACTTC.

The table lists this clonotype with a few counts. The chain links TRBV5-4 to TRBJ2-2, with D possibly called TRBD1 or TRBD2 (5 bases each). This CDR3 contains 15 residues. Germline loops: CDR1 SGHNT, CDR2 YYREEE (reference sequence). The V gene lost 5 bases and the J gene lost 1 base, with 12 bases spanning the gap. The chain's CDR3 is CASRFGALNTGELFF. The DNA for the CDR3 is TGTGCCAGCAGGTTCGGGGCCTTGAACACCGGGGAGCTGTTTTTT.

The table lists this clonotype with many counts. V and J are TRBV7-2 and TRBJ1-1; a weak D match, TRBD1 (6 bases). In germline, CDR1 is SGHTA, CDR2 FQGNSA. Trimming shortened V by 5 bases and J by 4 bases, and 17 bases separated the two germline ends. This CDR3 spans 15 amino acids. The CDR3: CASSLIGGPGTEAFF. As DNA, the CDR3 is TGTGCCAGCAGCCTGATTGGGGGCCCGGGCACTGAAGCTTTCTTT.

The gene calls are TRBV6-6 and TRBJ2-5; a weak D match, TRBD2 (6 bases). With 7 bases removed from V and 5 bases from J, the gap between germline ends came to 23 bases. The CDR3 contains 16 residues. The V gene's germline CDR1 is MNHNY and CDR2 SVGAGI (reference sequence). CDR3 in amino acids: CASNPLAGTRGETQYF. Here the CDR3 DNA reads TGTGCCAGCAACCCTCTCGCCGGGACTCGAGGGGAGACCCAGTACTTC.

This clonotype was counted a few times. V is TRBV7-2 and J is TRBJ1-5; TRBD1 agrees at 7 bases. Germline assignment: CDR1 SGHTA and CDR2 FQGNSA. The length of the CDR3 is 14 residues. Trimming cost V 5 bases and J 4 bases; bases outside gene matches: 5. CDR3 sequence: CASSRTGVNQPQHF. CDR3 in DNA: TGTGCCAGCAGCCGTACAGGGGTAAATCAGCCCCAGCATTTT.